Below are 8 T cell receptor beta chains sequenced from a single sample in a study of graft-versus-host responses after intestinal transplantation (dated by TCRdb to the early 2020s). No antigen is known for these receptors. Libraries were built with the immunoSEQ multiplex PCR assay. This is the immuneACCESS table as TCRdb keeps it, with only in-frame sequences that have V and J called. A part of the clones is gone; compared with another copy, unresolved V genes explain less than half, and the rest is unexplained. In this sample the table shows roughly 99,000 clones, under 95% of which occur a single time. Around 0.07% of the sample is in the top ten clones. The time point label on this specimen signifies: cells obtained before transplantation from donor or recipient. The sequencing used unstimulated CD8+ T cells sorted from spleen or lymph node cells, collected before transplant. These receptors were obtained from a human donor who was the organ donor for an intestinal transplant.

The CDR3 region has the DNA TGTGCCAGCAGCGTAGATTTAGTGACAGATACGCAGTATTTT. As protein: CASSVDLVTDTQYF. The chain is built from TRBV9 and TRBJ2-3, with no clear D. V was pared by 0 bases and J by 3 bases, with 8 bases between. Germline V gene lookup returns CDR1 SGDLS and CDR2 YYNGEE. CDR3 size: 14 residues.

The chain joins TRBV10-1 to TRBJ2-2, with 9 bases that match TRBD1. Trimming removed 3 bases from V and 6 bases from J; junction bases left unmatched: 8. From germline, CDR1 is WNHNN and CDR2 SYGVQD (reference sequence). The CDR3 sequence is 16 residues long. The CDR3 region has the DNA TGCGCCAGCAGTGACCGGGACAGGGTTTATCCCGGGGAGCTGTTTTTT. It yields the protein CASSDRDRVYPGELFF.

This chain links TRBV13 with TRBJ1-4; D gene unclear. The CDR3 runs 15 residues. CDR1 and CDR2 from the germline V gene are PRHDT and FYEKMQ (reference sequence). V was clipped by 5 bases and J by 7 bases, with 17 bases between them. DNA for the CDR3: TGTGCCAGCAGCCTTGCGGGGATGTGGAGTGAAAAACTGTTTTTT. Translating it yields CASSLAGMWSEKLFF.

In its sample, this clone was seen once. This chain uses TRBV5-4 with TRBJ2-5; 8 bases agree with TRBD2. Germline CDR1 reads SGHNT; CDR2 reads YYREEE (reference sequence). V lost 6 bases to trimming and J lost 5 bases; unmatched junction nucleotides: 6. The CDR3 spans 13 residues. CDR3 nucleotide sequence: TGTGCCAGCACCCCGGGGGGGGTGGAGACCCAGTACTTC. Amino acid sequence: CASTPGGVETQYF.

This chain connects TRBV19 to TRBJ1-2, with 7 bases fitting TRBD1. Per the germline V gene, CDR1 is LNHDA and CDR2 is SQIVND (reference sequence). V lost 4 bases, J lost 6 bases, and 5 bases stayed unmatched. The CDR3 is 13 amino acids. The DNA for the CDR3 is TGTGCCAGTAGTACGACAGGGTCGGATGGCTACACCTTC. It codes for CASSTTGSDGYTF.

This rearrangement joins TRBV6-5 to TRBJ2-1, with D possibly being TRBD2 (7 bases). Germline V gives CDR1 MNHEY, CDR2 SVGAGI. The CDR3 runs 16 residues. V was clipped by 1 base and J by 5 bases, with 15 bases between them. CDR3 amino acids: CASSYWWGGWDNEQFF. The CDR3 coding sequence is TGTGCCAGCAGTTACTGGTGGGGGGGCTGGGACAATGAGCAGTTCTTC.

This chain joins TRBV28 and TRBJ2-1; 9 nucleotides match TRBD2. With 6 bases clipped from V and 4 bases from J, the junction kept 13 bases outside the gene matches. The CDR3 has 17 residues. Germline V gives CDR1 MDHEN, CDR2 SYDVKM. CDR3: CASSPLNLAGQYNEQFF. The CDR3 region has the DNA TGTGCCAGCAGCCCCCTTAATCTAGCGGGACAGTACAATGAGCAGTTCTTC.

The chain uses TRBV9 and TRBJ2-6; TRBD1 matches 7 bases. The CDR3 extends over 18 amino acids. Germline-derived CDR1 and CDR2 are SGDLS and YYNGEE. V dropped 0 bases and J dropped 0; count of bases not matched to a gene: 6. CDR3 nucleotide sequence: TGTGCCAGCAGCGTAGACACAGGGGCAAACTCTGGGGCCAACGTCCTGACTTTC. As protein: CASSVDTGANSGANVLTF. Full variable domain (rest looked up from reference TRBV9 and TRBJ2-6): DSGVTQTPKHLITATGQRVTLRCSPRSGDLSVYWYQQSLDQGLQFLIQYYNGEERAKGNILERFSAQQFPDLHSELNLSSLELGDSALYFCASSVDTGANSGANVLTFGAGSRLTVL.